The clone carrying this T cell receptor beta chain was seen more than once but under ten times. The CDR3 runs 15 residues. The germline V gene has CDR1 SGDLS and CDR2 YYNGEE. Trimming took off 2 bases at V and 0 bases at J, with 11 bases between the two ends. The data derive from a study of T cell changes during pregnancy in multiple sclerosis. Measured with immunoSEQ multiplex PCR; TCRdb has only the in-frame clones, and not every one. The table has 40,000 to 55,000 clones, around nine tenths seen once. The V call is TRBV9, the J call TRBJ1-2; no reliable D call. The sequence was collected from a female donor with multiple sclerosis, enrolled in a pregnancy study. The material was CD4+ T cells from peripheral blood mononuclear cells, obtained in the first trimester of pregnancy. This CDR3 is CASSVGGGTNYGYTF. The CDR3 nucleotides read TGTGCCAGCAGCGTCGGCGGCGGAACTAACTATGGCTACACCTTC.